These 6 T cell receptor beta chains were all obtained from the same sample, sequenced in a study of beta chain features in type 1 diabetes. General study points: Patients with Type 1 diabetes showed moderately but significantly shorter TCRB CDR3s in all four CD4+ subsets.

Expressed TCRB transcripts were sequenced because the entire RNA isolate underwent reverse transcription. Sequencing was performed with immunoSEQ multiplex PCR; in TCRdb, only in-frame clones are kept and a portion is missing. The table has around 150,000 clones, 7% to 9.5% seen once. No antigen has been identified for these receptors. The sample consisted of central memory CD4+ T cells from blood. The receptor source for this set is a woman in her twenties or thirties with type 1 diabetes.

This clone was recorded a few times. Here the CDR3 DNA reads TGTGCCAGCAGTGGCGGCAGGGGTATTGACTACGAGCAGTACTTC. Its translation is CASSGGRGIDYEQYF. The genes are TRBV2 and TRBJ2-7; D is possibly TRBD1 (6 bases). The CDR3 spans 15 residues. CDR1 and CDR2 (germline): SNHLY, FYNNEI. Trimming took 4 bases from V and 3 from J, leaving 16 bases between them.

The chain joins TRBV5-1 to TRBJ1-2; D is unresolved. This CDR3 has 13 residues. CDR1 SGHRS and CDR2 YFSETQ come from the germline V gene. V was clipped by 0 bases and J by 7 bases, with 10 bases between them. CDR3 in amino acids: CASSLGQDSGYTF. In DNA, the CDR3 is TGCGCCAGCAGCTTGGGGCAGGACTCTGGCTACACCTTC.

This clone showed up just a few times. The chain recombines TRBV7-3 with TRBJ2-2; TRBD2 might be the D (5 bases). V shed 5 bases and J shed 6 bases, with 7 bases lying between them. The CDR3 spans 12 residues. The germline V gene has CDR1 SGHTA and CDR2 FQGTGA. The CDR3 coding sequence is TGTGCCAGCAGCGTAGCGTCCGGGGAGCTGTTTTTT. Protein product: CASSVASGELFF.

This clone has just a few counts. The chain employs TRBV6-6 and TRBJ2-3; unclear D gene. V gave up 0 bases and J gave up 3 bases, with 7 bases separating them. CDR1 is MNHNY and CDR2 is SVGAGI in the germline V gene (reference sequence). This CDR3 is 14 amino acids long. CDR3 protein: CASSYSMQTDTQYF. In nucleotides, the CDR3 is TGTGCCAGCAGTTACTCGATGCAGACAGATACGCAGTATTTT.

This clone showed up just a few times. The rearrangement joins TRBV11-2 to TRBJ2-5, with D unresolved. With 3 bases removed from V and 5 bases from J, the gap between germline ends came to 10 bases. The CDR3 extends over 13 amino acids. Germline loops: CDR1 SGHAT, CDR2 FQNNGV. CDR3 in DNA: TGTGCCAGCAGCTTTACAGTTGCGGAGACCCAGTACTTC. It encodes CASSFTVAETQYF.

This clone came up a few times. The gene calls are TRBV30 and TRBJ1-2; TRBD1 aligns across 7 bases. The ends lost 5 bases at V and 5 bases at J; junction bases unmatched: 11. Looked up from germline, CDR1 is GTSNPN and CDR2 is SVGIG (reference sequence). This CDR3 region has 14 residues. The CDR3 reads CAWDRQGILYGYTF. For the CDR3, the DNA is TGTGCCTGGGATCGACAGGGAATTTTATATGGCTACACCTTC.